This TCR beta chain was sequenced for a study of a mutant IDH1 vaccine in newly diagnosed glioma. Study summary: The treated population exhibited a male proportion of roughly 62%, a female proportion of about 38%, and a mean age of about 39 years. Before enrollment, the patients had been treated with radiotherapy alone, temozolomide alone, or both together. Most of them had received both. At week 35 came visit V12, and visit V13 followed at week 47. Broader study findings: Pseudoprogression showed no apparent link to changes in top peripheral T cell clonotypes.

Using immunoSEQ multiplex PCR, the repertoire was profiled, and TCRdb retains in-frame clones only, with some absent. The sample has roughly 46,000 clones, roughly 80% seen once; the top ten hold about 4%. Trimming removed 4 bases at V and 0 bases at J, with 6 bases between. CDR1 is MNHEY and CDR2 is SMNVEV in the germline V gene (reference sequence). There are 14 residues in the CDR3. About this clone itself: The antigen remains undetermined.

The time point here: week 47, end of study. The investigators gave 300 ug of mutant IDH1 20-mer peptide in each vaccine dose, together with topical imiquimod. The V and J genes are TRBV27 and TRBJ1-4, with a possible D match to TRBD1 (5 bases). This sample comprised PBMCs, obtained from a glioma patient whose treatment included an IDH1 peptide vaccine. The sequence was obtained from a woman aged 25 to 39 with glioma. Some clones in this sample may be carry-over from other donors' samples. This CDR3 reads CASSSTATNEKLFF. The CDR3 coding sequence is TGTGCCAGCAGTTCGACAGCAACTAATGAAAAACTGTTTTTT.